This T cell receptor (beta chain) was captured by sequencing in a study of Graves' ophthalmopathy and Graves' hyperthyroidism (dated by TCRdb to the late 2010s). Regarding the study in general: Peripheral blood samples were taken at the time of initial diagnosis, before any treatment was given. An independent validation cohort comprised some 19 hyperthyroidism patients and over 15 patients who later progressed from hyperthyroidism to ophthalmopathy. Following sampling, methimazole starting at 30 mg daily was administered to hyperthyroidism patients, and high-dose intravenous methylprednisolone was administered to ophthalmopathy patients. A discovery set of 100 patients (approximately 42 ophthalmopathy, around 57 stable hyperthyroidism) was enrolled to explore V-J signatures distinguishing ophthalmopathy from hyperthyroidism. The approximately 90 discovery patients were randomly split 7:3 into training and test sets. TCR beta repertoire signatures were used to distinguish Graves' ophthalmopathy from Graves' hyperthyroidism and to predict progression to ophthalmopathy. In total, approximately 130 blood samples were TCR-sequenced: fewer than 50 ophthalmopathy, under 85 hyperthyroidism and about 17 hyperthyroidism-to-ophthalmopathy patients. In over 5 hyperthyroidism patients, the T-cell repertoires found in thyroid tissue were compared with those found in blood. The paper as a whole reports these results and caveats: No statistical method was used to set the sample size in advance, and the investigators knew which group each participant was assigned to. Most of the expanded thyroid clonotypes with a frequency above 0.001 were also detected in blood, and it was suggested that the thyroid immune response may be reflected by blood repertoires. In validation, the model predicted ophthalmopathy progression with 55% to 71% sensitivity and approximately 72% specificity; 12 predicted patients were CT-confirmed with GO in a median of 6.5 months. The 13-signature model separated ophthalmopathy from stable hyperthyroidism with approximately 90% sensitivity and around 81% specificity in cross-validation, and 80%/75% in the test set.

In this sample, this clonotype turned up many times. The antigen this receptor binds is unknown. Base qualities are missing; no much larger clone stands one base away. The V end loses 0 bases and the J end loses 5 bases, and a stretch of 7 bases separates them. The germline V gene yields MGHRA for CDR1 and YSYEKL for CDR2. The CDR3 starts with the cysteine, ends with the phenylalanine, and has 13 residues. The sequence is cut down to CDR3 DNA, 39 bases in frame from base 1. For repertoire sequencing, the TCR beta CDR3 regions were amplified from RNA transcripts. A first-round RT-PCR used HTBI primers with the Qiagen OneStep RT-PCR kit, followed by a second-round multiplex PCR, size selection and purification. Libraries were sequenced paired-end with 100 bp reads on an Illumina HiSeq2000. Per the authors' processing: SOAPnuke was used for read processing, and reads with adapters, uncalled bases, a mean Phred below 15, or no exact constant-primer or identifier match were discarded. High-quality paired reads were merged with COPE v1.2.5. Unique nucleotide sequences were defined as clonotypes and aligned to IMGT TRB V, D and J references using MiTCR v1.1. The analysis was limited to V-J combinations with a frequency above 0.0001, which together covered approximately 99% of the repertoires. A TCR clonal expansion and chaos score per V-J combination was defined as the ratio of F50 clonal expansion to chaos observed in the TCRdist matrix. Features were reduced by Welch's t-statistics and random forest to roughly 14 V-J combinations, which fed a naive Bayes classifier. Thyroid-blood repertoire similarity was quantified with the Morisita-Horn index. Using fastp trimming at Q25 and MiXCR clonotype assembly, TCRdb reanalyzed the public sequencing data and kept in-frame beta chains. Rows are combined by CDR3 protein, so each entry shows the most common genes and DNA. The V and J calls come from TCRdb's annotation, not from the publication. The table for this sample lists about 400,000 distinct CDR3 sequences; approximately 16% of them were counted only once. Of the sample, 1.6% falls within the top ten clones.

The ophthalmopathy patients had moderately to severely active disease, with a Clinical Activity Score of 3 or higher, a NOSPECS grade of 4 or higher, and a disease duration of less than 3 months. Patients with other autoimmune diseases, uncontrolled infections, pregnancy or lactation were excluded from the study. Clinical symptoms, serum thyroxine, TRAb, thyroid ultrasound and orbital computed tomography were used for diagnosis. Ficoll-Paque density gradient centrifugation was used to isolate PBMCs from 9.5 to 10 ml of fresh peripheral blood. Total RNA was extracted with Trizol reagent and quality-checked on an Agilent 2100 Bioanalyzer.

The specimen was peripheral blood. This sequence originates from a woman aged 18-35 years with Graves' ophthalmopathy. Donor details come from another sample of the same person, matched by shared clones. The rearranged chain carries TRBV4-1 and TRBJ2-5, with an unclear D gene assignment. CDR3 sequence: CASSQDSTETQYF. The DNA sequence reads TGCGCCAGCAGCCAAGATAGCACGGAGACCCAGTACTTC.